The rows below give T cell receptor beta chains drawn from one sample of a study of blood T cell repertoires in COVID-19. Some clones are missing from TCRdb's copy, which holds only in-frame ones; the method was immunoSEQ multiplex PCR. The data hold fewer than 250,000 clones, with less than 90% observed a single time. Sequencing input: peripheral blood. The receptors stem from a woman of 80 years or more with COVID-19, enrolled during active disease. Each CDR3 is given with its conserved first and last residue. The order of the fields is V gene, D gene, clone size, J gene, CDR3 length, CDR3 DNA, CDR3 protein. D genes are given only for firm matches. Clone size is shown for a subset of rows, as once, few, many or a class of expanded clone.

v_gene: TRBV6-5; d_gene: NA; abundance: NA; j_gene: TRBJ2-3; len: 14; CDR3nt: TGTGCCAGCACCGAGGGGGGGCGCACAGATACGCAGTATTTT; CDR3aa: CASTEGGRTDTQYF
v_gene: TRBV18; d_gene: TRBD1; abundance: NA; j_gene: TRBJ1-3; len: 16; CDR3nt: TGTGCCAGCTCACCGTCCGGGACAGTCTCTGGAAACACCATATATTTT; CDR3aa: CASSPSGTVSGNTIYF
v_gene: TRBV2; d_gene: NA; abundance: NA; j_gene: TRBJ1-2; len: 14; CDR3nt: TGTGCCAGCAGCCCTGGAGACCGAGCCTATGGCTACACCTTC; CDR3aa: CASSPGDRAYGYTF
v_gene: TRBV4-1; d_gene: NA; abundance: NA; j_gene: TRBJ1-4; len: 16; CDR3nt: TGCGCCAGCAGCCAAGTTATATACACACAGAGATCAAAACTGTTTTTT; CDR3aa: CASSQVIYTQRSKLFF
v_gene: TRBV6-5; d_gene: TRBD1; abundance: once; j_gene: TRBJ2-2; len: 15; CDR3nt: TGTGCCAGCAGCTTCGGGACAGGGTACACCGGGGAGCTGTTTTTT; CDR3aa: CASSFGTGYTGELFF
v_gene: TRBV5-1; d_gene: TRBD2; abundance: NA; j_gene: TRBJ2-3; len: 16; CDR3nt: TGCGCCAGCAGCTTTATAAGCGGGAGCGGCACAGATACGCAGTATTTT; CDR3aa: CASSFISGSGTDTQYF
v_gene: TRBV24-1; d_gene: NA; abundance: NA; j_gene: TRBJ1-1; len: 12; CDR3nt: TGTGCCACCAGAGGGGTGAACACTGAAGCTTTCTTT; CDR3aa: CATRGVNTEAFF
v_gene: TRBV4-3; d_gene: NA; abundance: NA; j_gene: TRBJ1-1; len: 15; CDR3nt: TGCGCCAGCAGCGAGCCGGGCCAGCTCGGAGGTCGAGCTTTCTTT; CDR3aa: CASSEPGQLGGRAFF
v_gene: TRBV6-5; d_gene: TRBD1; abundance: NA; j_gene: TRBJ1-2; len: 14; CDR3nt: TGTGCCAGCAGTTCAACCGGGACAGAAAATGGCTACACCTTC; CDR3aa: CASSSTGTENGYTF
v_gene: TRBV9; d_gene: NA; abundance: few; j_gene: TRBJ2-7; len: 13; CDR3nt: TGTGCCAGCAGCGTAGGCCAGGGTAACGAGCAGTACTTC; CDR3aa: CASSVGQGNEQYF
v_gene: TRBV7-2; d_gene: NA; abundance: NA; j_gene: TRBJ2-7; len: 12; CDR3nt: TGTGCCAGCAGCCGTAGCGGATACGAGCAGTACTTC; CDR3aa: CASSRSGYEQYF
v_gene: TRBV20-1; d_gene: NA; abundance: NA; j_gene: TRBJ1-1; len: 11; CDR3nt: TGCAGTGCTAACCCGGGGGGTGAAGCTTTCTTT; CDR3aa: CSANPGGEAFF
v_gene: TRBV5-1; d_gene: TRBD1; abundance: NA; j_gene: TRBJ2-2; len: 16; CDR3nt: TGCGCCAGCAGACCTACAGGGGGCAGGAACACCGGGGAGCTGTTTTTT; CDR3aa: CASRPTGGRNTGELFF
v_gene: TRBV5-1; d_gene: NA; abundance: NA; j_gene: TRBJ1-5; len: 15; CDR3nt: TGCGCCAGCAGCCCGGGACTAGCGGGCAATCAGCCCCAGCATTTT; CDR3aa: CASSPGLAGNQPQHF
v_gene: TRBV7-9; d_gene: TRBD1; abundance: NA; j_gene: TRBJ2-3; len: 16; CDR3nt: TGTGCCAGCAGCCCGGTCCTAACAGGGGGAGCAGATACGCAGTATTTT; CDR3aa: CASSPVLTGGADTQYF
v_gene: TRBV21-1; d_gene: NA; abundance: NA; j_gene: TRBJ1-6; len: 16; CDR3nt: TGTGCCAGCAGCCAAGGGGGACAGGGGGTGGATTCACCCCTCCACTTT; CDR3aa: CASSQGGQGVDSPLHF
v_gene: TRBV27; d_gene: TRBD2; abundance: NA; j_gene: TRBJ2-3; len: 18; CDR3nt: TGTGCCAGCAGTCGAGGACTAGCGGGGGGGCTGGGGACAGATACGCAGTATTTT; CDR3aa: CASSRGLAGGLGTDTQYF
v_gene: TRBV9; d_gene: TRBD1; abundance: once; j_gene: TRBJ2-3; len: 13; CDR3nt: TGTGCCAGCAGCGGGACAGGGACGGATACGCAGTATTTT; CDR3aa: CASSGTGTDTQYF
v_gene: TRBV9; d_gene: TRBD2; abundance: NA; j_gene: TRBJ2-1; len: 15; CDR3nt: TGTGCCAGCAGCGTAGGGACTAGCGTTATAAATGAGCAGTTCTTC; CDR3aa: CASSVGTSVINEQFF
v_gene: TRBV7-9; d_gene: NA; abundance: NA; j_gene: TRBJ1-1; len: 15; CDR3nt: TGTGCCAGCAGCTCTTACCCTGACGGGGGCACTGAAGCTTTCTTT; CDR3aa: CASSSYPDGGTEAFF
v_gene: TRBV5-1; d_gene: NA; abundance: NA; j_gene: TRBJ2-7; len: 13; CDR3nt: TGCGCCAGCGGCAATTCGGGTCCATACGAGCAGTACTTC; CDR3aa: CASGNSGPYEQYF
v_gene: TRBV10-3; d_gene: TRBD2; abundance: NA; j_gene: TRBJ2-1; len: 12; CDR3nt: TGTGCCATCAGGGCTAGCGGTCTTCTCCCGTTCTTC; CDR3aa: CAIRASGLLPFF
v_gene: TRBV18; d_gene: NA; abundance: few; j_gene: TRBJ1-4; len: 15; CDR3nt: TGTGCCAGCTCACATTGGACAGAAACTAGTGAAAAACTGTTTTTT; CDR3aa: CASSHWTETSEKLFF
v_gene: TRBV29-1; d_gene: NA; abundance: NA; j_gene: TRBJ2-5; len: 13; CDR3nt: TGCAGCGCACCGGGACTGGGCCAAGAGACCCAGTACTTC; CDR3aa: CSAPGLGQETQYF
v_gene: TRBV27; d_gene: TRBD2; abundance: few; j_gene: TRBJ2-1; len: 19; CDR3nt: TGTGCCAGCAGTCCAAATTTCCCGGGACTAGCGGGCTATGACAATGAGCAGTTCTTC; CDR3aa: CASSPNFPGLAGYDNEQFF
v_gene: TRBV14; d_gene: TRBD1; abundance: NA; j_gene: TRBJ2-2; len: 15; CDR3nt: TGTGCCAGCAGCCCCAGGGGGCTCGCGACCGGGGAGCTGTTTTTT; CDR3aa: CASSPRGLATGELFF
v_gene: TRBV19; d_gene: NA; abundance: NA; j_gene: TRBJ1-2; len: 15; CDR3nt: TGTGCCAGTAGTTTAGACAGATCCGTTTCCTATGGCTACACCTTC; CDR3aa: CASSLDRSVSYGYTF
v_gene: TRBV5-1; d_gene: NA; abundance: NA; j_gene: TRBJ2-7; len: 14; CDR3nt: TGCGCCAGCAGCTTGCTGAGGTACTCCTACGAGCAGTACTTC; CDR3aa: CASSLLRYSYEQYF
v_gene: TRBV5-1; d_gene: NA; abundance: NA; j_gene: TRBJ1-4; len: 14; CDR3nt: TGCGCCAGCAGCTTGGGGCTGGACACTGAAAAACTGTTTTTT; CDR3aa: CASSLGLDTEKLFF
v_gene: TRBV6-5; d_gene: NA; abundance: NA; j_gene: TRBJ1-2; len: 13; CDR3nt: TGTGCCAGCAGTTACAGGGAGGGCTATGGCTACACCTTC; CDR3aa: CASSYREGYGYTF
v_gene: TRBV10-3; d_gene: NA; abundance: NA; j_gene: TRBJ2-1; len: 12; CDR3nt: TGTGCCATCAGGCCCCCCGGGGGTGAGCAGTTCTTC; CDR3aa: CAIRPPGGEQFF
v_gene: TRBV7-2; d_gene: NA; abundance: once; j_gene: TRBJ1-2; len: 14; CDR3nt: TGTGCCAGCAACCTCAGGACAGAAGAATATGGCTACACCTTC; CDR3aa: CASNLRTEEYGYTF
v_gene: TRBV7-2; d_gene: NA; abundance: NA; j_gene: TRBJ1-6; len: 16; CDR3nt: TGTGCCAGCAGCTTAGTACCCGGGACAAGTCAGTCACCCCTCCACTTT; CDR3aa: CASSLVPGTSQSPLHF
v_gene: TRBV3-1/TRBV3-2; d_gene: TRBD2; abundance: NA; j_gene: TRBJ2-1; len: 15; CDR3nt: TGTGCCAGCAGCGCACCGGGACTAGCGAGGAATGAGCAGTTCTTC; CDR3aa: CASSAPGLARNEQFF
v_gene: TRBV11-2; d_gene: TRBD1; abundance: NA; j_gene: TRBJ1-1; len: 18; CDR3nt: TGTGCCAGCAGCTTAGTCCCCCCGGGACAGTTTCTGAACACTGAAGCTTTCTTT; CDR3aa: CASSLVPPGQFLNTEAFF
v_gene: TRBV7-2; d_gene: TRBD2; abundance: NA; j_gene: TRBJ2-5; len: 16; CDR3nt: TGTGCCAGCAGCGCCGCTAGCGGGGGGGCCTTAGGGACCCAGTACTTC; CDR3aa: CASSAASGGALGTQYF
v_gene: TRBV25-1; d_gene: NA; abundance: NA; j_gene: TRBJ1-2; len: 14; CDR3nt: TGTGCCAGCAGTGAATATTCCCGGACAAGTGGCTACACCTTC; CDR3aa: CASSEYSRTSGYTF
v_gene: TRBV29-1; d_gene: NA; abundance: NA; j_gene: TRBJ1-5; len: 13; CDR3nt: TGCAGCGTTGGGGGAGGTAGCAATCAGCCCCAGCATTTT; CDR3aa: CSVGGGSNQPQHF
v_gene: TRBV19; d_gene: TRBD2; abundance: NA; j_gene: TRBJ2-1; len: 18; CDR3nt: TGTGCCAGTAGTATCTTCGGACTAGCGGGGGACCTCTACAATGAGCAGTTCTTC; CDR3aa: CASSIFGLAGDLYNEQFF
v_gene: TRBV28; d_gene: NA; abundance: NA; j_gene: TRBJ2-2; len: 13; CDR3nt: TGTGCCAGCAGTTTCTCGGTCCCCGGGGAGCTGTTTTTT; CDR3aa: CASSFSVPGELFF
v_gene: TRBV6-5; d_gene: NA; abundance: once; j_gene: TRBJ1-1; len: 15; CDR3nt: TGTGCAAGCAGGCTAGGGGGAAACATGAACACTGAAGCTTTCTTT; CDR3aa: CASRLGGNMNTEAFF
v_gene: TRBV4-1; d_gene: TRBD1; abundance: NA; j_gene: TRBJ1-2; len: 15; CDR3nt: TGCGCCAGCAGCCACGCCGCGACAGGGAACTATGGCTACACCTTC; CDR3aa: CASSHAATGNYGYTF
v_gene: TRBV19; d_gene: TRBD1; abundance: NA; j_gene: TRBJ1-4; len: 14; CDR3nt: TGTGCCAGTAGGGACAGGGGGAGTGGTGAAAAACTGTTTTTT; CDR3aa: CASRDRGSGEKLFF
v_gene: TRBV9; d_gene: NA; abundance: NA; j_gene: TRBJ2-3; len: 14; CDR3nt: TGTGCCAGCAGCGTCTTAAGCGAAACAGATACGCAGTATTTT; CDR3aa: CASSVLSETDTQYF
v_gene: TRBV5-1; d_gene: TRBD2; abundance: NA; j_gene: TRBJ2-5; len: 14; CDR3nt: TGCGCCAGCAGCCCGACTAGCGGGGGGGAGACCCAGTACTTC; CDR3aa: CASSPTSGGETQYF
v_gene: TRBV10-3; d_gene: NA; abundance: NA; j_gene: TRBJ1-6; len: 14; CDR3nt: TGTGCCATCAGGGAGACAGGTCGGAATTCACCCCTCCACTTT; CDR3aa: CAIRETGRNSPLHF
v_gene: TRBV5-1; d_gene: TRBD1; abundance: NA; j_gene: TRBJ2-3; len: 14; CDR3nt: TGCGCCAGCAGCTATGACAGGGTCCCAGATACGCAGTATTTT; CDR3aa: CASSYDRVPDTQYF